The next 16 T cell receptor beta chains were all read from a single sample in a study of Ad26.COV2.S vaccination and SARS-CoV-2 variants. Treatment given: some 20 received Ad26.COV2.S at low or high dose, single or two shots; a few received placebo; per-sample allocation not given. Sampling happened 63 days after the first vaccine or placebo injection. Sequencing used immunoSEQ multiplex PCR; TCRdb keeps in-frame clones, though not all of them. The sample lists 200,000 to 250,000 clones; 85% to 90% were seen once. Sequences were derived from peripheral blood, sampled in a trial of Ad26.COV2.S vaccine versus placebo. The receptor set was obtained from a person between 18 and 59 years old who received the Ad26.COV2.S COVID-19 vaccine or a placebo.

Many counts were recorded for this clone. This rearrangement joins TRBV27 to TRBJ2-3; TRBD1 is a possible D gene (7 bases). The germline V and J ends were trimmed by 7 bases and 0 bases, with 11 bases remaining between them. From germline, CDR1 is MNHEY and CDR2 SMNVEV (reference sequence). The CDR3 covers 14 residues. Here the CDR3 DNA reads TGTGCCAGCATTGCAGGGGGGAGCACAGATACGCAGTATTTT. Amino acids: CASIAGGSTDTQYF.

J is TRBJ1-2 and V is TRBV12-3 or TRBV12-4, with TRBD1 matching 7 bases. The CDR3 consists of 13 residues. V was pared by 5 bases and J by 2 bases, with 2 bases of the junction left unmatched. The CDR3 loop is CASSRQGNYGYTF. The CDR3, as DNA: TGTGCCAGCAGTCGACAGGGAAACTATGGCTACACCTTC.

This sequence joins TRBV18 and TRBJ1-4, with TRBD1 matching over 7 bases. Unmatched junction bases numbered 5, after V lost 1 base and J lost 12 bases. The germline CDR1 and CDR2 sequences are KGHSH and LQKENI. This CDR3 is 13 amino acids long. CDR3 region: CASSPLQGGELFF. DNA of the CDR3: TGTGCCAGCTCACCACTTCAGGGGGGGGAACTGTTTTTT.

The rearrangement links TRBV6-1 to TRBJ1-2; D ambiguous. The germline V gene encodes CDR1 MNHNS and CDR2 SASEGT. CDR3 length: 13 residues. Trimming pared 2 bases from V and 3 bases from J, leaving 7 bases between. The CDR3 is CASSETGYYGYTF. The CDR3 DNA is TGTGCCAGCAGTGAAACGGGTTACTATGGCTACACCTTC.

This chain uses TRBV29-1 with TRBJ2-5, with TRBD2 matching 14 bases. This CDR3 has 15 amino acids. With 8 bases clipped from V and 2 bases from J, the junction kept 7 bases outside the gene matches. Germline V CDR1 and CDR2: SQVTM, ANQGSEA. Here the CDR3 DNA reads TGCAGCACCGGGACTAGCGGGGGATTTCAAGAGACCCAGTACTTC. Its protein product is CSTGTSGGFQETQYF.

The chain recombines TRBV3-1 (or the pseudogene TRBV3-2) with TRBJ2-1, with 16 bases fitting TRBD2. CDR3 size: 18 residues. Germline values: CDR1 LGHDT, CDR2 YNNKEL (reference sequence). The junction had 3 bases not matched to a gene; V was cut back by 0 bases and J by 4 bases. In DNA form, the CDR3 reads TGTGCCAGCAGCCAAGAGGGACTAGCGGGAGGGGGATACAATGAGCAGTTCTTC. Its protein is CASSQEGLAGGGYNEQFF.

V usage is TRBV6-1 and J usage is TRBJ2-3; D is undetermined. V dropped 2 bases and J dropped 0 bases, with 6 bases sitting between them. Per germline, CDR1 MNHNS and CDR2 SASEGT. The CDR3 runs to 14 residues. CDR3 protein: CASSEWISTDTQYF. The CDR3 coding sequence is TGTGCCAGCAGTGAATGGATCAGCACAGATACGCAGTATTTT.

V and J are TRBV28 and TRBJ2-1; 9 nucleotides match TRBD2. Germline lookup yields CDR1 MDHEN and CDR2 SYDVKM. J gave up 2 bases and V 5 bases, and 1 base lay outside the gene matches. The CDR3 runs to 14 residues. The CDR3 here is CASSLAGTYNEQFF. CDR3 nucleotide sequence: TGTGCCAGCAGTCTAGCGGGGACCTACAATGAGCAGTTCTTC.

The chain employs TRBV7-9 and TRBJ2-7; D gene ambiguous. CDR1 and CDR2 (germline): SEHNR, FQNEAQ (reference sequence). This CDR3 spans 11 amino acids. The V gene lost 5 bases and the J gene lost 1 base, with 3 bases spanning the gap. CDR3 nucleotide sequence: TGTGCCAGCAGCGATTCCTACGAGCAGTACTTC. Translated: CASSDSYEQYF. Combining the CDR3 with reference TRBV7-9 and TRBJ2-7 gives the whole variable domain DTGVSQNPRHKITKRGQNVTFRCDPISEHNRLYWYRQTLGQGPEFLTYFQNEAQLEKSRLLSDRFSAERPKGSFSTLEIQRTEQGDSAMYLCASSDSYEQYFGPGTRLTVT.

This clone came up once. This chain uses TRBV7-9 with TRBJ2-7; D unclear. Germline CDR1 and CDR2: SEHNR and FQNEAQ (reference sequence). The V and J ends lost 3 bases and 5 bases respectively, with 11 bases between them. The CDR3 contains 13 residues. This CDR3 is CASSLASVHEQYF. The CDR3 DNA is TGTGCCAGCAGCTTGGCGAGCGTCCACGAGCAGTACTTC.

CDR3 protein: CASSVGGASPLHF. In DNA form, the CDR3 reads TGTGCCAGCAGTGTTGGGGGGGCTTCACCCCTCCACTTT. The chain couples TRBV25-1 to TRBJ1-6; the D gene is possibly TRBD1 (6 bases). V was cut by 4 bases and J by 9 bases, with 10 bases left in between. From germline, CDR1 is MGHDK and CDR2 SYGVNS. This CDR3 has 13 amino acids. Combining the CDR3 with reference TRBV25-1 and TRBJ1-6 gives the whole variable domain EADIYQTPRYLVIGTGKKITLECSQTMGHDKMYWYQQDPGMELHLIHYSYGVNSTEKGDLSSESTVSRIRTEHFPLTLESARPSHTSQYLCASSVGGASPLHFGNGTRLTVT.

The chain is built from TRBV13 and TRBJ2-7, with TRBD2 as a possible D gene (5 bases). The CDR3 is 11 amino acids. Germline V gene sequence: CDR1 PRHDT, CDR2 FYEKMQ (reference sequence). V was shortened by 2 bases and J by 9 bases, with 8 bases between the two germline ends. CDR3 sequence (DNA): TGTGCCAGCAGCTTATCGAGCGGGCAGTACTTC. As protein: CASSLSSGQYF.

The V call is TRBV6-6, the J call TRBJ2-6; D gene uncertain. V was cut by 11 bases and J by 0 bases, with 11 bases left in between. This CDR3 region has 14 residues. Germline values: CDR1 MNHNY, CDR2 SVGAGI (reference sequence). DNA of the CDR3: TGTGCCCTCTCCCGTCTCTCTGGGGCCAACGTCCTGACTTTC. This gives the protein CALSRLSGANVLTF.

The genes are TRBV7-2 and TRBJ2-3, with D unclear. The CDR3 is made up of 12 amino acids. Trimming stripped 4 bases from V and 2 bases from J, with 4 bases between. CDR1 and CDR2 from the germline V gene are SGHTA and FQGNSA. The CDR3 sequence is CASSSYTDTQYF. The CDR3 DNA sequence: TGTGCCAGCAGCTCATACACAGATACGCAGTATTTT.

The chain joins TRBV18 to TRBJ2-4; tentatively, D is TRBD1 (6 bases). V lost 3 bases to trimming and J lost 6 bases, with 12 bases between them. The V gene's germline CDR1 is KGHSH and CDR2 LQKENI. The CDR3 sequence is 14 residues long. CDR3 nucleotides: TGTGCCAGCTCACCCGTGGACAGCGTAAACATTCAGTACTTC. Residues: CASSPVDSVNIQYF. The full variable domain, in which reference TRBV18 and TRBJ2-4 provide the parts outside the CDR3, is NAGVMQNPRHLVRRRGQEARLRCSPMKGHSHVYWYRQLPEEGLKFMVYLQKENIIDESGMPKERFSAEFPKEGPSILRIQQVVRGDSAAYFCASSPVDSVNIQYFGAGTRLSVL.

The chain links TRBV5-1 to TRBJ1-6, with D possibly matching TRBD1 (6 bases). CDR3 length: 19 amino acids. Trimming took 0 bases from V and 0 from J, leaving 16 bases between them. Germline assignment: CDR1 SGHRS and CDR2 YFSETQ. CDR3: CASSLARGGLNSYNSPLHF. The CDR3 bases are TGCGCCAGCAGCTTGGCCAGGGGCGGATTGAACTCCTATAATTCACCCCTCCACTTT. The full variable domain, rest sourced from reference TRBV5-1 and TRBJ1-6, is KAGVTQTPRYLIKTRGQQVTLSCSPISGHRSVSWYQQTPGQGLQFLFEYFSETQRNKGNFPGRFSGRQFSNSRSEMNVSTLELGDSALYLCASSLARGGLNSYNSPLHFGNGTRLTVT.